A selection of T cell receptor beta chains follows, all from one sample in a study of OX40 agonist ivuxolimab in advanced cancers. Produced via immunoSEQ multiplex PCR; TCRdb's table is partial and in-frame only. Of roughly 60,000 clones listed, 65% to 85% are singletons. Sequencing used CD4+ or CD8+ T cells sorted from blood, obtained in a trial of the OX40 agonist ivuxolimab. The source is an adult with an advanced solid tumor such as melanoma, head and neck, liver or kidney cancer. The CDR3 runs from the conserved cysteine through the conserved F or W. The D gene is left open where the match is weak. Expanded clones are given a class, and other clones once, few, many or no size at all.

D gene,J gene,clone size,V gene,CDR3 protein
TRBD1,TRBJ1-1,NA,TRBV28,CASIAGTAASEAFF
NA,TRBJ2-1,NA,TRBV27,CASSLGGPYNEQFF
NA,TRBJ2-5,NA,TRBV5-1,CASSLDGQPTETQYF
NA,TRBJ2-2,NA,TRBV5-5,CASSPAPASRELFF
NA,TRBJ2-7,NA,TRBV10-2,CASRREYEQYF
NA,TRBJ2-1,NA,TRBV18,CASSPRGAMVNEQFF
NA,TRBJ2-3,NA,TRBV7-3,CASSVGGTSTDTQYF
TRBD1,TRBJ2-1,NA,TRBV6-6,CASSYLSGRGRGEQFF
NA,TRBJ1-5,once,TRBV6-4,CASSGQPYSNQPQHF
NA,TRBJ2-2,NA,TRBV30,CAWSVGGTGELFF
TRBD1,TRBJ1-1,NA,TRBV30,CACQNRGRKIQTAFF
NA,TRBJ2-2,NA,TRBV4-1,CASSQVRLVQGGSTGELFF
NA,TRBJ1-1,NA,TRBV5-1,CASSSSGRANTEAFF
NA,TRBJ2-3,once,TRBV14,CASSQVGWGADTQYF
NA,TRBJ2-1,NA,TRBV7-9,CASSPARRAYNEQFF
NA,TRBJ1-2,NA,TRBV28,CASSIPGHTAYGYTF
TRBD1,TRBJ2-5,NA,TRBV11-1,CASSRDRGPETQYF
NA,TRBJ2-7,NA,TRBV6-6,CASRSPRERLSYEQYF
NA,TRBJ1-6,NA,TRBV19,CASKRTFNSPLHF
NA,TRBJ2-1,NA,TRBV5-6,CASSPSGFYNEQFF
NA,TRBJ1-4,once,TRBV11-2,CASSLGGTPNEKLFF
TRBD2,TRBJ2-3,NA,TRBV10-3,CAISDTSGYGTDTQYF
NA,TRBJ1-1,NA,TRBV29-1,CSVETGYTEAFF
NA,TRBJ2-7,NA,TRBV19,CASSINEAGYYEQYF
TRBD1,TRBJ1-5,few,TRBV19,CASSISGRGRNQPQHF
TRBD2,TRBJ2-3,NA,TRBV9,CASSGGGAGATDTQYF
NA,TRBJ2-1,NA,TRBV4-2,CASSQSNYEQFF
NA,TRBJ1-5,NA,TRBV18,CASSTGTRSNQPQHF
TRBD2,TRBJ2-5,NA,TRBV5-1,CASSSLAGETQYF
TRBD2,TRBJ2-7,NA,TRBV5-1,CASSFRLAGAEQYF
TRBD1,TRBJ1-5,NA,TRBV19,CASSPRRDRGSDQPQHF
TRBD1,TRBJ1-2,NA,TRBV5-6,CASSQGQNYGYTF
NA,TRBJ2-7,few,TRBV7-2,CASKPARSSYEQYF
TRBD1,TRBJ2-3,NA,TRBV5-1,CASSVEGAGIDTQYF
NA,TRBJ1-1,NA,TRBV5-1,CASSLESWNTEAFF
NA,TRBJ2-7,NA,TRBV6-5,CASSYDVGSHEQYF
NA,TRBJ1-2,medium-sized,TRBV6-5,CASSYVSGRGYTF
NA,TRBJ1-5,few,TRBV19,CASSIGRTGNQPQHF
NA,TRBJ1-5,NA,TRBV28,CASSPGQRRVYSNQPQHF
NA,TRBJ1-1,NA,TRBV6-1,CASSEVGTTDTEAFF
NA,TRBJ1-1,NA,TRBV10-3,CAISEDGPGNTEAFF